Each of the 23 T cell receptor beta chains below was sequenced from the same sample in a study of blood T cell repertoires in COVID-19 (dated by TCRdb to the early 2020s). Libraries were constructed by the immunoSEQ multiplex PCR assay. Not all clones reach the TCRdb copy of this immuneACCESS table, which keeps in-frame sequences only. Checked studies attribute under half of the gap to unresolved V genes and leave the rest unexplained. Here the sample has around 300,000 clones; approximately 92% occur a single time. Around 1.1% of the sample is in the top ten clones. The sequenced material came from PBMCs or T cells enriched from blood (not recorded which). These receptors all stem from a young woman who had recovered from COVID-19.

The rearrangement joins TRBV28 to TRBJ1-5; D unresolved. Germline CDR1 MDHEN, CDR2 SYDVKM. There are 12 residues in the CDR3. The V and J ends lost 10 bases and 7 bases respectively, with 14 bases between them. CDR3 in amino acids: CAIPGRGQPQHF. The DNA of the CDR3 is TGTGCCATCCCGGGTCGAGGCCAGCCCCAGCATTTT.

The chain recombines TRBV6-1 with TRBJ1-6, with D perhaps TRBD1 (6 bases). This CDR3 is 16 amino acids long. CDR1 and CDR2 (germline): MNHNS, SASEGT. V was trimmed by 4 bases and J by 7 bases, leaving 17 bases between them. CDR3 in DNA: TGTGCCAGCAGTGTAGGTGGGCAGGGGTGGAATTCACCCCTCCACTTT. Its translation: CASSVGGQGWNSPLHF.

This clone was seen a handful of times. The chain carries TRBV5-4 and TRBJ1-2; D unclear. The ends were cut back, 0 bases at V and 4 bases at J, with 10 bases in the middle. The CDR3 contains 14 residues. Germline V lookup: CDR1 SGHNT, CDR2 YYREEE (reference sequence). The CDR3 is CASSLESRSYGYTF. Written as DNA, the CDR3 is TGTGCCAGCAGCTTGGAGAGCCGTAGCTATGGCTACACCTTC.

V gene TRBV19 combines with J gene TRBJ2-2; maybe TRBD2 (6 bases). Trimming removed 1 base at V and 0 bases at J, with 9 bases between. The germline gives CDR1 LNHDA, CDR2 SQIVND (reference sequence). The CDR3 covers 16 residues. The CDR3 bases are TGTGCCAGTAGTATAGGTGGGACTTCGAACACCGGGGAGCTGTTTTTT. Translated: CASSIGGTSNTGELFF.

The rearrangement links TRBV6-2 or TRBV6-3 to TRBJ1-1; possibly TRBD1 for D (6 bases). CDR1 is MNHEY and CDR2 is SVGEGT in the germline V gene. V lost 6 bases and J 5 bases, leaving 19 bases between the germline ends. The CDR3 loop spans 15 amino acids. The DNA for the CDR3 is TGTGCCAGCAGCCGCCTTAGGGAGGGGGAAACTGAAGCTTTCTTT. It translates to CASSRLREGETEAFF.

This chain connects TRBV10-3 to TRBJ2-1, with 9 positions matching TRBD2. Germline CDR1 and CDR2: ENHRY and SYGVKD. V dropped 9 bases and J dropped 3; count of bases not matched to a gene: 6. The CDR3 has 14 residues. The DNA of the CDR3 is TGTGCCATAGCTAGCGGGGATCGCTACAATGAGCAGTTCTTC. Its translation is CAIASGDRYNEQFF.

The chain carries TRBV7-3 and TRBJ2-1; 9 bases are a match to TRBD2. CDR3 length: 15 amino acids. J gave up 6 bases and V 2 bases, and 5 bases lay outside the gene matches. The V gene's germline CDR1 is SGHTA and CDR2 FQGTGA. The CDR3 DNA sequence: TGTGCCAGCAGCTTAGTGACTAGCGGCCTCAATGAGCAGTTCTTC. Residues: CASSLVTSGLNEQFF.

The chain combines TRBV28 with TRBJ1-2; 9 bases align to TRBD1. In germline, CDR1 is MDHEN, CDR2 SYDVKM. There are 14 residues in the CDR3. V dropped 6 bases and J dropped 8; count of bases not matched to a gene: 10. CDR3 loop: CASSKLNRGQGYTF. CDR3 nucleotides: TGTGCCAGCAGCAAACTAAACAGGGGGCAAGGCTACACCTTC.

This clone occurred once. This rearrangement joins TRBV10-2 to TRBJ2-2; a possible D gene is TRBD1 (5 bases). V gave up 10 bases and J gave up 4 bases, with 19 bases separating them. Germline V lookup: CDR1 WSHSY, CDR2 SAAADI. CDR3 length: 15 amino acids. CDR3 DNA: TGCGCCATCTCGGTCCAGGGTGCCGGCACCGGGGAGCTGTTTTTT. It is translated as CAISVQGAGTGELFF.

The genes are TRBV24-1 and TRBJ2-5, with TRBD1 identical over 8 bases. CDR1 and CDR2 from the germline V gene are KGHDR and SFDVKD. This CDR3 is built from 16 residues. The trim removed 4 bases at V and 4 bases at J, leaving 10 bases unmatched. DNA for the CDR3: TGTGCCACCAGTGACCCTCAGGGGGCCGACGGAGAGACCCAGTACTTC. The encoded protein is CATSDPQGADGETQYF.

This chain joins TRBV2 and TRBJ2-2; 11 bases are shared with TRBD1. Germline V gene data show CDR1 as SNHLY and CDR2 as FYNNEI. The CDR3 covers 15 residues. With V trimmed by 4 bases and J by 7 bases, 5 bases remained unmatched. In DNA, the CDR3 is TGTGCCAGCAGTGTGTGGACAGGGGGCGGCGGGGAGCTGTTTTTT. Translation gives CASSVWTGGGGELFF.

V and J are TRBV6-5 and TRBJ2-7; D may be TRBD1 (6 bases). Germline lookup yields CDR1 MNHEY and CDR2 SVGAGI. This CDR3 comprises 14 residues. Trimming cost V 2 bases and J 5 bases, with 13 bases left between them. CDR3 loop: CASSYSPRGDEQYF. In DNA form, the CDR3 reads TGTGCCAGCAGTTACAGTCCCAGGGGCGACGAGCAGTACTTC.

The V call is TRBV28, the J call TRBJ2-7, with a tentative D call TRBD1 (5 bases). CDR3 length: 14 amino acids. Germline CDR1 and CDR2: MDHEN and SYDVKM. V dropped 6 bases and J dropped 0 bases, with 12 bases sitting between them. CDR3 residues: CASRPLTVSYEQYF. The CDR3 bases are TGTGCCAGCAGACCCTTGACAGTCTCCTACGAGCAGTACTTC.

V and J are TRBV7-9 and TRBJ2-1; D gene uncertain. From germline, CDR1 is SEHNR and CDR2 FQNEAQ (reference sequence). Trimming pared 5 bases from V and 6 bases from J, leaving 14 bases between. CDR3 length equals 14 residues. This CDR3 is CASSPYVYSNEQFF. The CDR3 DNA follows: TGTGCCAGCAGCCCCTACGTCTACTCCAATGAGCAGTTCTTC.

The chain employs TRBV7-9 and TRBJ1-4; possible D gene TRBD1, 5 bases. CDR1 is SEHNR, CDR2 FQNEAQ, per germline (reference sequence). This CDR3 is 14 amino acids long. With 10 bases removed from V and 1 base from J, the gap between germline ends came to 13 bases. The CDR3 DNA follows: TGTGCCACTTCAGGGAGGCAAACTAATGAAAAACTGTTTTTT. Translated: CATSGRQTNEKLFF.

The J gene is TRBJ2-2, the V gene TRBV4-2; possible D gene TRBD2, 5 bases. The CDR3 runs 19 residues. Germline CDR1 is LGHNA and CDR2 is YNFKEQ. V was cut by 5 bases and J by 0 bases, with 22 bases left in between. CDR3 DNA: TGTGCCAGCAGCTCACAAGGCGGCCCGCGAGGGACGAACACCGGGGAGCTGTTTTTT. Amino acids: CASSSQGGPRGTNTGELFF.

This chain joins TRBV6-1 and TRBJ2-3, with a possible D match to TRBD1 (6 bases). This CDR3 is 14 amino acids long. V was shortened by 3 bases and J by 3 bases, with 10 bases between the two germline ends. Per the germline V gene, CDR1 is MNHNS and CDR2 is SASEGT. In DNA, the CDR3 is TGTGCCAGCAGTGAGAGGGGGAAAACAGATACGCAGTATTTT. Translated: CASSERGKTDTQYF.

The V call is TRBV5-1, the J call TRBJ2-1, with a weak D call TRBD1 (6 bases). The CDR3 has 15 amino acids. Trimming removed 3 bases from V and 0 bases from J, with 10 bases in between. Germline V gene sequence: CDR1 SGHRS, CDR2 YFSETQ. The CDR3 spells CASSSLTGSYNEQFF. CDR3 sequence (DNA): TGCGCCAGCAGCTCCTTGACAGGCTCCTACAATGAGCAGTTCTTC.

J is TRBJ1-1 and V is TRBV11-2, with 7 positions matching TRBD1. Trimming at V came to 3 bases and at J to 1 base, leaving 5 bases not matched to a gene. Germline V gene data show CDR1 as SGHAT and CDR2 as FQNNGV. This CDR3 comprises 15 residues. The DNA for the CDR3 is TGTGCCAGCAGCTTTTCCGGGACAGCGAACACTGAAGCTTTCTTT. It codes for CASSFSGTANTEAFF.

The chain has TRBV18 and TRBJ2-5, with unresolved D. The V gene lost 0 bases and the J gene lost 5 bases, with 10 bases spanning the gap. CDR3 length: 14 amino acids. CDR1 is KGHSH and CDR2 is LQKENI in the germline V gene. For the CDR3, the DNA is TGTGCCAGCTCACCACCGCCAGGCCGGGAGACCCAGTACTTC. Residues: CASSPPPGRETQYF.

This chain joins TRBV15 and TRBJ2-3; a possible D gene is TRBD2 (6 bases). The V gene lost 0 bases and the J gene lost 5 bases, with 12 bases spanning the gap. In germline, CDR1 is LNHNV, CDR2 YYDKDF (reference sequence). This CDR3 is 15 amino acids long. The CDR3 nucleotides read TGTGCCACCAGCAGAGAGCGCGTGGGGGGAGATACGCAGTATTTT. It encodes CATSRERVGGDTQYF.

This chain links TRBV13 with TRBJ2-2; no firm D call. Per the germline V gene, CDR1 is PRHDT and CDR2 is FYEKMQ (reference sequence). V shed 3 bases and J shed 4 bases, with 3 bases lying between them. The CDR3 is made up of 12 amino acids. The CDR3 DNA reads TGTGCCAGCAGCTTTAGCACCGGGGAGCTGTTTTTT. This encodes CASSFSTGELFF.

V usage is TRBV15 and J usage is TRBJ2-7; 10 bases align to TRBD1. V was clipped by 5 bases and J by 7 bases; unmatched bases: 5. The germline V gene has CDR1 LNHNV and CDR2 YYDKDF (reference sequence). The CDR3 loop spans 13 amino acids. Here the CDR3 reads CATSGQGGGEQYF. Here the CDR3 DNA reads TGTGCCACCAGCGGACAGGGGGGCGGAGAGCAGTACTTC.